The clone carrying this T cell receptor beta chain was observed a few times. No antigen is known for it. TCRdb independently ran MiXCR on the RT-PCR reads; one entry per CDR3 protein. The sample has more than 550,000 distinct CDR3 sequences, about 10% seen once; the top ten hold roughly 10%. This sample is part of a study of response to subunit inactivated influenza vaccine. Whole-study results and caveats: The authors suggested that every seasonal influenza vaccination recruits few new T cells.

V dropped 3 bases and J dropped 3; count of bases not matched to a gene: 4. The CDR3 spans 15 residues. CDR1 is SGHNT, CDR2 YYREEE, per germline (reference sequence). This receptor was taken from a man aged 50-59 years who received an inactivated influenza vaccine. This material consisted of PBMCs from blood, taken on the day of vaccination. The J gene is TRBJ2-1, the V gene TRBV5-4; 9 bases are a match to TRBD1. The CDR3 DNA is TGTGCCAGCAGCTGGGACAGGGCCAACTACAATGAGCAGTTCTTC. Protein: CASSWDRANYNEQFF.